A selection of T cell receptor beta chains follows, all from one sample in a study of CD8+CD57+ T cells in acquired aplastic anemia. In TCRdb, the reads were re-called with MiXCR into one record per CDR3 protein. This sample yields hundreds of thousands of distinct CDR3 sequences, of which approximately 33% are seen a single time; 0.7% to 1% belongs to the top ten. Sample: sorted CD4+, CD8+, or CD8+CD57+ T cells (not recorded which) from PBMCs. The receptors here all came from a human donor with aplastic anemia. Each CDR3 is given with its conserved first and last residue. The D gene is left open where the match is weak. The size entry is marked missing in some rows and otherwise reads once, few, many or a size class.

d_gene: NA
abundance: NA
v_gene: TRBV19
j_gene: TRBJ1-5
CDR3nt: TGTGCCAGTAATCAGGGCTACAATCAGCCCCAGCATTTT
CDR3aa: CASNQGYNQPQHF

d_gene: TRBD2
abundance: few
v_gene: TRBV4-1
j_gene: TRBJ2-7
CDR3nt: TGCGCCAGCAGCCAAGACACCGGACTAGGCCAGATATACGAGCAGTACTTC
CDR3aa: CASSQDTGLGQIYEQYF

d_gene: NA
abundance: many
v_gene: TRBV6-5
j_gene: TRBJ2-7
CDR3nt: TGTGCCAGCAGTTATTTTAGTGGTAGGGAGCAGTACTTC
CDR3aa: CASSYFSGREQYF

d_gene: TRBD2
abundance: many
v_gene: TRBV13
j_gene: TRBJ2-5
CDR3nt: TGTGCCAGCAGCTCCACCAGGGAGGGGGAGACCCAGTACTTC
CDR3aa: CASSSTREGETQYF

d_gene: NA
abundance: few
v_gene: TRBV9
j_gene: TRBJ1-4
CDR3nt: TGTGCCAGCGGAAGGGGCATAGGGGGTGAAAAACTGTTTTTT
CDR3aa: CASGRGIGGEKLFF

d_gene: NA
abundance: NA
v_gene: TRBV10-3
j_gene: TRBJ2-5
CDR3nt: TGTGCCAGCAGCAAAATATCCCCAAATGTCGAGACCCAGTACTTC
CDR3aa: CASSKISPNVETQYF

d_gene: NA
abundance: NA
v_gene: TRBV19
j_gene: TRBJ2-1
CDR3nt: TGTGCCAGTAGTATGATTTGGAACAATGAGCAGTTCTTC
CDR3aa: CASSMIWNNEQFF

d_gene: NA
abundance: once
v_gene: TRBV2
j_gene: TRBJ1-5
CDR3nt: TGTGCTAGTGTGGCAGACCCACTGAATCAGCCCCAGCATTTT
CDR3aa: CASVADPLNQPQHF

d_gene: NA
abundance: many
v_gene: TRBV29-1
j_gene: TRBJ1-1
CDR3nt: TGCAGCGCTAAAGAGTCAGTTTGGAGTGAAGCTTTCTTT
CDR3aa: CSAKESVWSEAFF

d_gene: TRBD2
abundance: once
v_gene: TRBV7-6
j_gene: TRBJ2-5
CDR3nt: TGTGCCAGCAGCTTAGATCCTAGCGGCAATGAGCAGTACTTC
CDR3aa: CASSLDPSGNEQYF

d_gene: NA
abundance: few
v_gene: TRBV5-6
j_gene: TRBJ1-2
CDR3nt: TGTGCCAGCAGCCTAGCGGGGATTGGCTACACCTTC
CDR3aa: CASSLAGIGYTF

d_gene: NA
abundance: NA
v_gene: TRBV11-2
j_gene: TRBJ2-3
CDR3nt: TGTGCCAGCAGCCCGACGCGGTACACAGATACGCAGTATTTT
CDR3aa: CASSPTRYTDTQYF

d_gene: NA
abundance: NA
v_gene: TRBV29-1
j_gene: TRBJ1-1
CDR3nt: TGCAGCGCTAACGCCCGCCTCATGAACACTGAAGCTTTCTTT
CDR3aa: CSANARLMNTEAFF

d_gene: NA
abundance: NA
v_gene: TRBV4-1
j_gene: TRBJ2-7
CDR3nt: TGCGCCAGCAGCCAACCGGGACACCTTTCCTACGAGCAGTACTTC
CDR3aa: CASSQPGHLSYEQYF

d_gene: TRBD2
abundance: NA
v_gene: TRBV20-1
j_gene: TRBJ2-3
CDR3nt: TGCAGTGCTAGGACTAGCGGGAGAACAGATACGCAGTATTTT
CDR3aa: CSARTSGRTDTQYF

d_gene: NA
abundance: NA
v_gene: TRBV24-1
j_gene: TRBJ2-5
CDR3nt: TGTGCCACCAGTGAAAGCAGGGGCGGGCCGAAAGAGACCCAGTACTTC
CDR3aa: CATSESRGGPKETQYF

d_gene: TRBD1
abundance: NA
v_gene: TRBV2
j_gene: TRBJ2-7
CDR3nt: TGTGCCAGCCTTTCTCGGACAGGGATACTGTACGAGCAGTACTTC
CDR3aa: CASLSRTGILYEQYF

d_gene: NA
abundance: many
v_gene: TRBV20-1
j_gene: TRBJ2-3
CDR3nt: TGCAGTGCTAGAATAACGGATACGCAGTATTTT
CDR3aa: CSARITDTQYF

d_gene: NA
abundance: few
v_gene: TRBV12-3/TRBV12-4
j_gene: TRBJ1-5
CDR3nt: TGTGCCAGCAGTTTCCGGGACATTAGCAATCAGCCCCAGCATTTT
CDR3aa: CASSFRDISNQPQHF

d_gene: NA
abundance: many
v_gene: TRBV20-1
j_gene: TRBJ1-1
CDR3nt: TGCAGTGTATGGGTAGAGGGAAATGGTCGTGTTAACACTGAAGCTTTCTTT
CDR3aa: CSVWVEGNGRVNTEAFF

d_gene: NA
abundance: many
v_gene: TRBV19
j_gene: TRBJ1-3
CDR3nt: TGTGCCAGTAGTACCGGGACCCTCTCTGGAAACACCATATATTTT
CDR3aa: CASSTGTLSGNTIYF

d_gene: TRBD1
abundance: NA
v_gene: TRBV2
j_gene: TRBJ1-2
CDR3nt: TGTGCCAGCAGTGGACAGGGGTTTAACTATGGCTACACCTTC
CDR3aa: CASSGQGFNYGYTF

d_gene: TRBD2
abundance: NA
v_gene: TRBV10-1
j_gene: TRBJ2-5
CDR3nt: TGCGCCAGCCGAGCTCAGGGAGGGGAGCGAGAGACCCAGTACTTC
CDR3aa: CASRAQGGERETQYF

d_gene: NA
abundance: NA
v_gene: TRBV29-1
j_gene: TRBJ1-6
CDR3nt: TGCAGCAGCCAAGTGGAACCCGGACGCCCCTATAATTCACCCCTCCACTTT
CDR3aa: CSSQVEPGRPYNSPLHF

d_gene: TRBD1
abundance: few
v_gene: TRBV27
j_gene: TRBJ1-5
CDR3nt: TGTGCCAGCAGTCCTTGGGGACAGAGCTTAAATCAGCCCCAGCATTTT
CDR3aa: CASSPWGQSLNQPQHF

d_gene: NA
abundance: NA
v_gene: TRBV20-1
j_gene: TRBJ1-2
CDR3nt: TGCAGTGCCGCGGCAGACTATGGCTACACCTTC
CDR3aa: CSAAADYGYTF

d_gene: NA
abundance: few
v_gene: TRBV19
j_gene: TRBJ1-1
CDR3nt: TGTGCCAGTAGTATCTTTGGTCGTGGAGTGAACACTGAAGCTTTCTTT
CDR3aa: CASSIFGRGVNTEAFF

d_gene: NA
abundance: once
v_gene: TRBV29-1
j_gene: TRBJ2-3
CDR3nt: TGCAGCGTCCTGGACCGGACAGATACGCAGTATTTT
CDR3aa: CSVLDRTDTQYF

d_gene: NA
abundance: NA
v_gene: TRBV30
j_gene: TRBJ2-7
CDR3nt: TGTGCCTGGAGTGGGCTGCCTCTAGTCTACGAGCAGTACTTC
CDR3aa: CAWSGLPLVYEQYF

d_gene: NA
abundance: NA
v_gene: TRBV10-3
j_gene: TRBJ1-1
CDR3nt: TGTGCCATCAGTGAACCGGGACTAGCGGTCTTT
CDR3aa: CAISEPGLAVF

d_gene: NA
abundance: many
v_gene: TRBV19
j_gene: TRBJ2-7
CDR3nt: TGTGCCAGTAGTCCTAATTTCGCCTACGAGCAGTACTTC
CDR3aa: CASSPNFAYEQYF

d_gene: NA
abundance: few
v_gene: TRBV12-3/TRBV12-4
j_gene: TRBJ1-6
CDR3nt: TGTGCCAGCAGTTTAGCGCTCGGGGGACGCTCCTATAATTCACCCCTCCACTTT
CDR3aa: CASSLALGGRSYNSPLHF

d_gene: NA
abundance: few
v_gene: TRBV20-1
j_gene: TRBJ2-7
CDR3nt: TGCAGTGCTAGAGAAAGGGGGAGACTTGGGGAGCAGTACTTC
CDR3aa: CSARERGRLGEQYF

d_gene: NA
abundance: NA
v_gene: TRBV4-2
j_gene: TRBJ1-1
CDR3nt: TGTGCCAGCAGCCAAGATTGGGCACCGAACACTGAAGCTTTCTTT
CDR3aa: CASSQDWAPNTEAFF

d_gene: NA
abundance: NA
v_gene: TRBV6-2/TRBV6-3
j_gene: TRBJ1-6
CDR3nt: TGTGCCAGCAGTTACCCCAAGGGGTTCTCACCCCTCCACTTT
CDR3aa: CASSYPKGFSPLHF

d_gene: NA
abundance: many
v_gene: TRBV2
j_gene: TRBJ1-3
CDR3nt: TGTGCCAGCAGTGTTCTGCAGACTGGAAACACCATATATTTT
CDR3aa: CASSVLQTGNTIYF

d_gene: NA
abundance: NA
v_gene: TRBV27
j_gene: TRBJ1-2
CDR3nt: TGTGCCAGCAGTTTTTCCCTTGACAGATATAATGGCTACACCTTC
CDR3aa: CASSFSLDRYNGYTF

d_gene: TRBD1
abundance: NA
v_gene: TRBV3-1
j_gene: TRBJ1-2
CDR3nt: TGTGCCAGCAGCCAAGAGGGACAGGGGCTATGGAATGGCTACACCTTC
CDR3aa: CASSQEGQGLWNGYTF

d_gene: TRBD1
abundance: many
v_gene: TRBV20-1
j_gene: TRBJ1-5
CDR3nt: TGCAGTGCTACCCTAGGGGACAGTGGGAGCAATCAGCCCCAGCATTTT
CDR3aa: CSATLGDSGSNQPQHF

d_gene: TRBD1
abundance: NA
v_gene: TRBV19
j_gene: TRBJ1-5
CDR3nt: TGTGCCAGTAGTACAAAAGAGGGGACAGGGGTTTCGGGCAATCAGCCCCAGCATTTT
CDR3aa: CASSTKEGTGVSGNQPQHF

d_gene: TRBD1
abundance: NA
v_gene: TRBV25-1
j_gene: TRBJ2-7
CDR3nt: TGTGCCTGCAGCGTAACAGGGGATTACGGCGAGCAGTACTTC
CDR3aa: CACSVTGDYGEQYF

d_gene: NA
abundance: NA
v_gene: TRBV6-5
j_gene: TRBJ1-2
CDR3nt: TGTGCCAGCAGTTACCAAACGACAGTTGGGGACTATGGCTACACCTTC
CDR3aa: CASSYQTTVGDYGYTF

d_gene: TRBD2
abundance: few
v_gene: TRBV7-9
j_gene: TRBJ2-2
CDR3nt: TGTGCCAGCAGCTTGGCTAGCGGAACCGGGGAGCTGTTTTTT
CDR3aa: CASSLASGTGELFF

d_gene: TRBD1
abundance: NA
v_gene: TRBV28
j_gene: TRBJ1-1
CDR3nt: TGTGCCAGCAGCCCCGGGAGGGGGCGTTGGACTGAAGCTTTCTTT
CDR3aa: CASSPGRGRWTEAFF

d_gene: TRBD1
abundance: many
v_gene: TRBV24-1
j_gene: TRBJ1-4
CDR3nt: TGTGCCACCAGTGATTTACCGGGACAGGGTGGTGAAAAACTGTTTTTT
CDR3aa: CATSDLPGQGGEKLFF

d_gene: TRBD1
abundance: NA
v_gene: TRBV12-3/TRBV12-4
j_gene: TRBJ1-4
CDR3nt: TGTGCCAGCAGTTTAGGGCAGGGGGCTAGTGAAAAACTGTTTTTT
CDR3aa: CASSLGQGASEKLFF

d_gene: NA
abundance: NA
v_gene: TRBV4-2
j_gene: TRBJ2-3
CDR3nt: TGTGCCAGCAGCCAAGATCCCAGAACAGATACGCAGTATTTT
CDR3aa: CASSQDPRTDTQYF